The 25 T cell receptor beta chains below all came from one sample that was sequenced in a study of identical twins. TCRdb reprocessed the 5' RACE reads via MiXCR and lists one record per CDR3 protein. Among 400,000 to 550,000 distinct CDR3 sequences, 14% were seen once, and the ten largest hold more than 0.8%. These data were likewise used in another study, on yellow fever vaccine responses in identical twins.

Sequencing was performed on CD4+ T cells sorted from blood. These receptors all stem from a woman under 30 in good health.

The chain joins TRBV7-9 to TRBJ1-3, with D possibly TRBD1 on 5 matching bases. The CDR3 has 14 amino acids. The V end lost 7 bases, the J end lost 0 bases, and 10 bases lay between the germline ends. Germline V gene sequence: CDR1 SEHNR, CDR2 FQNEAQ (reference sequence). CDR3 sequence: CASTTGGSGNTIYF. In DNA, the CDR3 is TGTGCCAGCACGACGGGGGGCTCTGGAAACACCATATATTTT.

Worth noting for this clonotype: A much bigger clone sits one base away, suggesting this may be a read error. The chain links TRBV14 to TRBJ1-1, with D hard to call. Germline V lookup: CDR1 SGHDN, CDR2 FVKESK. Trimming took off 5 bases at V and 0 bases at J, with 7 bases between the two ends. The CDR3 is 13 amino acids. In DNA form, the CDR3 reads TGTGCCAGCAGCAAGACAATGAACACTGAAGCTTTCTTT. Its translation is CASSKTMNTEAFF.

This clonotype has more than one count but fewer than ten. The V call is TRBV7-2, the J call TRBJ2-2; possibly TRBD1 or TRBD2 for D (6 bases each). The length of the CDR3 is 16 residues. The germline V gene encodes CDR1 SGHTA and CDR2 FQGNSA. The V end lost 2 bases, the J end lost 0 bases, and 10 bases lay between the germline ends. CDR3 coding DNA: TGTGCCAGCAGCTTACGGGGGCGTTCGAACACCGGGGAGCTGTTTTTT. Translation: CASSLRGRSNTGELFF.

This clonotype was counted between two and nine times. V is TRBV5-1 and J is TRBJ2-7; 9 bases line up with TRBD1. In germline, CDR1 is SGHRS, CDR2 YFSETQ. The junction had 8 bases not matched to a gene; V was cut back by 1 base and J by 6 bases. This CDR3 is built from 15 residues. Here the CDR3 DNA reads TGCGCCAGCAGCTTGTTAGGGACAGGGACCCTCGAGCAGTACTTC. Encoded protein: CASSLLGTGTLEQYF.

This clonotype was detected ten times or more. The chain is built from TRBV4-2 and TRBJ2-1; TRBD2 matches 11 bases. The CDR3 totals 16 residues. Germline V gene sequence: CDR1 LGHNA, CDR2 YNFKEQ. Trimming removed 1 base from V and 8 bases from J; junction bases left unmatched: 7. The CDR3 loop reads CASSQALAGGQDEQFF. The CDR3 nucleotides read TGTGCCAGCAGCCAAGCTTTAGCGGGAGGGCAAGATGAGCAGTTCTTC.

V is TRBV20-1 and J is TRBJ2-5; TRBD1 might be the D (7 bases). The V and J ends lost 5 bases and 7 bases respectively, with 20 bases between them. Germline CDR1 DFQATT, CDR2 SNEGSKA (reference sequence). The CDR3 runs 14 residues. This CDR3 is CSAGLQGRGGTQYF. As DNA, the CDR3 is TGCAGTGCTGGCCTACAGGGGCGGGGAGGGACCCAGTACTTC.

This CDR3 reads CASSTTQGPGELFF. CDR3 sequence (DNA): TGTGCCAGCAGCACCACCCAGGGTCCCGGGGAGCTGTTTTTT. This chain joins TRBV7-6 and TRBJ2-2; tentatively, D is TRBD1 (5 bases). Trimming removed 5 bases from V and 6 bases from J, with 13 bases in between. This CDR3 region has 14 residues. In germline, CDR1 is SGHVS, CDR2 FNYEAQ.

This rearrangement joins TRBV7-3 to TRBJ2-3, with 8 bases matching TRBD2. The CDR3 is 15 residues long. Trimming took 3 bases from V and 5 from J; bases not matched to a gene: 7. In germline, CDR1 is SGHTA, CDR2 FQGTGA. The CDR3 DNA is TGTGCCAGCAGCTTTAGCGGGGCGGGTGAAGATACGCAGTATTTT. This sequence encodes CASSFSGAGEDTQYF.

The chain employs TRBV10-3 and TRBJ1-5, with D possibly matching TRBD1 (5 bases). Germline V lookup: CDR1 ENHRY, CDR2 SYGVKD. CDR3 length: 13 residues. Trimming left V 6 bases short and J 7 bases short, with 13 bases between. The CDR3 DNA sequence: TGTGCCATCAGCATAGACAGTAGACAGCCCCAGCATTTT. Translation gives CAISIDSRQPQHF.

This clonotype was seen repeatedly, ten times or more. The chain couples TRBV12-3 or TRBV12-4 to TRBJ2-2; TRBD2 matches at 12 bases. CDR3 length equals 18 residues. Germline trimming cut 7 bases from V and 3 bases from J; bases unmatched to any gene: 12. The CDR3 here is CASTPYRTSGIDTGELFF. In nucleotides, the CDR3 is TGTGCCAGCACCCCCTATCGGACTAGCGGGATAGACACCGGGGAGCTGTTTTTT.

V usage is TRBV28 and J usage is TRBJ2-5; no clear D gene. Germline loops: CDR1 MDHEN, CDR2 SYDVKM. This CDR3 spans 10 amino acids. Trimming removed 9 bases at V and 4 bases at J, with 6 bases between. CDR3 DNA: TGTGCCAGAAGTCGAGAGACCCAGTACTTC. Residues: CARSRETQYF.

This clonotype occurred a few times. V gene TRBV2 combines with J gene TRBJ2-1, with 8 bases fitting TRBD1. Germline V gene lookup returns CDR1 SNHLY and CDR2 FYNNEI. CDR3 length equals 17 residues. Trimming removed 0 bases from V and 8 bases from J; junction bases left unmatched: 12. The CDR3 DNA reads as TGTGCCAGCAGTGAAGCCCTGCTCAGGACAGGGCGACATGAGCAGTTCTTC. This codes for CASSEALLRTGRHEQFF. Together with reference TRBV2 and TRBJ2-1, the CDR3 gives the full variable domain: EPEVTQTPSHQVTQMGQEVILRCVPISNHLYFYWYRQILGQKVEFLVSFYNNEISEKSEIFDDQFSVERPDGSNFTLKIRSTKLEDSAMYFCASSEALLRTGRHEQFFGPGTRLTVL.

This clonotype has just a few counts. The rearrangement joins TRBV2 to TRBJ1-1; TRBD1 is a possible D gene (5 bases). Germline assignment: CDR1 SNHLY and CDR2 FYNNEI. V gave up 7 bases and J gave up 4 bases, with 13 bases separating them. The CDR3 has 13 amino acids. The CDR3 DNA is TGTGCCAGCAACCAAGACGGGGGCACTGAAGCTTTCTTT. Translating gives CASNQDGGTEAFF.

This chain connects TRBV6-2 or TRBV6-3 to TRBJ2-2; D ambiguous. The CDR3 totals 14 residues. CDR1 and CDR2 (germline): MNHEY, SVGEGT. The germline V and J ends were trimmed by 2 bases and 4 bases, with 8 bases remaining between them. The CDR3 loop reads CASSYRALTGELFF. CDR3 nucleotide sequence: TGTGCCAGCAGTTACAGGGCCCTCACCGGGGAGCTGTTTTTT.

This clonotype was counted only a few times. The chain carries TRBV12-3 or TRBV12-4 and TRBJ1-1, with D unclear. The length of the CDR3 is 14 residues. Between the trimmed V and J ends, which lost 3 bases and 0 bases, there was a span of 8 bases. The CDR3: CASSFEGMNTEAFF. CDR3 DNA sequence: TGTGCCAGCAGTTTCGAGGGAATGAACACTGAAGCTTTCTTT.

This clonotype appeared a few times. This sequence joins TRBV28 and TRBJ2-7; D is unclear. Deletions cut 7 bases from V and 5 bases from J, with 12 bases between. Germline assignment: CDR1 MDHEN and CDR2 SYDVKM. The CDR3 length is 12 residues. CDR3 nucleotides: TGTGCCAGCACCCTTTCGGGTAACGAGCAGTACTTC. Residues: CASTLSGNEQYF.

The chain joins TRBV20-1 to TRBJ1-6, with D possibly TRBD1 on 5 matching bases. CDR3 length: 14 amino acids. Trimming pared 5 bases from V and 8 bases from J, leaving 16 bases between. CDR1 is DFQATT and CDR2 is SNEGSKA in the germline V gene (reference sequence). This CDR3 is CSAGDAYGDSPLHF. The CDR3 nucleotides read TGCAGTGCTGGGGACGCCTACGGGGATTCACCCCTCCACTTT.

This clonotype has a handful of counts. The V and J genes are TRBV12-3 or TRBV12-4 and TRBJ2-4; 7 bases are a match to TRBD1. This CDR3 has 15 amino acids. Losses at the gene ends were 4 bases for V and 5 bases for J; bases not matched to a gene: 8. The DNA for the CDR3 is TGTGCCAGCAGTTACCCTCACAGGGGCGAAAACATTCAGTACTTC. Protein product: CASSYPHRGENIQYF.

This chain connects TRBV9 to TRBJ2-2; 11 bases match TRBD2. CDR1 SGDLS and CDR2 YYNGEE come from the germline V gene. With 0 bases clipped from V and 7 bases from J, the junction kept 14 bases outside the gene matches. This CDR3 contains 19 residues. CDR3 residues: CASSVGLQLAGALSGELFF. DNA for the CDR3: TGTGCCAGCAGCGTAGGACTCCAACTAGCGGGAGCTTTAAGCGGGGAGCTGTTTTTT.

This clonotype was seen only a few times. This chain joins TRBV20-1 and TRBJ2-7; D remains unclear. Germline assignment: CDR1 DFQATT and CDR2 SNEGSKA (reference sequence). This CDR3 is 11 amino acids long. Trimming cost V 6 bases and J 4 bases, with 10 bases left between them. The CDR3 reads CSAEIGYEQYF. Written as DNA, the CDR3 is TGCAGTGCCGAAATAGGGTACGAGCAGTACTTC.

This clonotype appeared a few times. The gene calls are TRBV20-1 and TRBJ2-7, with 10 positions matching TRBD1. The length of the CDR3 is 13 residues. The ends lost 4 bases at V and 3 bases at J; junction bases unmatched: 3. CDR1 DFQATT and CDR2 SNEGSKA come from the germline V gene (reference sequence). The CDR3 here is CSATRDRGYEQYF. The DNA for the CDR3 is TGCAGTGCTACCCGGGACAGGGGCTACGAGCAGTACTTC.

This clonotype was seen only a few times. The J gene is TRBJ2-5, the V gene TRBV20-1; 15 positions agree with TRBD2. Germline loops: CDR1 DFQATT, CDR2 SNEGSKA (reference sequence). Trimming removed 5 bases from V and 5 bases from J; junction bases left unmatched: 9. CDR3 size: 16 residues. CDR3 in DNA: TGCAGTGCTTCCCGGACTAGCGGGGGGGCGGTGGAGACCCAGTACTTC. Its translation is CSASRTSGGAVETQYF.

This clonotype came up many times. The CDR3 nucleotides are TGCGCCAGCAGCTTGGTTGCGGGAGGGAACAATGAGCAGTTCTTC. Translated, it gives CASSLVAGGNNEQFF. The V and J genes are TRBV5-1 and TRBJ2-1, with TRBD2 identical over 9 bases. Germline values: CDR1 SGHRS, CDR2 YFSETQ. The CDR3 is 15 amino acids. J lost 5 bases, V lost 0 bases, and 3 bases had no gene match.

In its sample, this clonotype was seen many times. The rearrangement joins TRBV7-2 to TRBJ2-2, with a weak D call TRBD2 (6 bases). The germline V gene has CDR1 SGHTA and CDR2 FQGNSA. The CDR3 consists of 15 residues. V dropped 5 bases and J dropped 6 bases, with 16 bases sitting between them. DNA for the CDR3: TGTGCCAGCAGCAGGCCGGGACTTAGGGCCGGGGAGCTGTTTTTT. It yields the protein CASSRPGLRAGELFF.

The chain couples TRBV7-2 to TRBJ1-1; the match to TRBD1 covers 7 bases. Losses at the gene ends were 4 bases for V and 7 bases for J; bases not matched to a gene: 6. The CDR3 totals 13 residues. The germline V gene encodes CDR1 SGHTA and CDR2 FQGNSA. Here the CDR3 reads CASSSQGLREAFF. For the CDR3, the DNA is TGTGCCAGCAGCTCACAGGGGCTCCGTGAAGCTTTCTTT.